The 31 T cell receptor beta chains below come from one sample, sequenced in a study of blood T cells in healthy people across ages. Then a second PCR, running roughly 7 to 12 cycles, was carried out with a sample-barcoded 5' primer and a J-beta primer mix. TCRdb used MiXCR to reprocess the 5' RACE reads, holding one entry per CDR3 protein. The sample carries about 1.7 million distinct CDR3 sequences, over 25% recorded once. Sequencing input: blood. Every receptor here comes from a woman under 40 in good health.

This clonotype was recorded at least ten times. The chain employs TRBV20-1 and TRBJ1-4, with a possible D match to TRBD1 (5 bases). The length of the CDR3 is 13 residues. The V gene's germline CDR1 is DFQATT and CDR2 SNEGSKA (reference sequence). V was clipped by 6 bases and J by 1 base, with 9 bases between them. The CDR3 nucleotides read TGCAGTGCGAGCCAGGGAACTAATGAAAAACTGTTTTTT. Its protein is CSASQGTNEKLFF.

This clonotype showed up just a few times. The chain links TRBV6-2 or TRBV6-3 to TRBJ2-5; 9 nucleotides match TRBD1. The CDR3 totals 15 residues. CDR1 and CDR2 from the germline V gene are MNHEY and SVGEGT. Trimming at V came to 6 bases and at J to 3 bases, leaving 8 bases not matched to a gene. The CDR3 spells CASRSLRTGEETQYF. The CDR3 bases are TGTGCCAGCAGGTCCCTGAGGACAGGGGAAGAGACCCAGTACTTC.

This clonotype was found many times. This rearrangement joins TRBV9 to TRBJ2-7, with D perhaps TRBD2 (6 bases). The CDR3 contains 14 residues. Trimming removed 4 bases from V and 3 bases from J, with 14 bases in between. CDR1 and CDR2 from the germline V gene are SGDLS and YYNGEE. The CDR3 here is CASSSGGKHYEQYF. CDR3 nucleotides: TGTGCCAGCAGCTCTGGAGGGAAACACTACGAGCAGTACTTC.

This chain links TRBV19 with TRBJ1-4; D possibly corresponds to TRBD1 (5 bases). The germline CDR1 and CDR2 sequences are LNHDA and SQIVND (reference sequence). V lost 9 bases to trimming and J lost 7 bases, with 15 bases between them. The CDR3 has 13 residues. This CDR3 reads CASKQAAVEKLFF. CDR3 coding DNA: TGTGCCAGCAAACAGGCGGCAGTTGAAAAACTGTTTTTT.

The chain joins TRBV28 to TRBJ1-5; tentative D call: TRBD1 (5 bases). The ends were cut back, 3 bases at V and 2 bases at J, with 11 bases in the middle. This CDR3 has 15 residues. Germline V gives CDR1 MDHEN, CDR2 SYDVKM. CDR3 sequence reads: CASSFSLRGNQPQHF. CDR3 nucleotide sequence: TGTGCCAGCAGTTTTTCTCTCAGGGGCAATCAGCCCCAGCATTTT.

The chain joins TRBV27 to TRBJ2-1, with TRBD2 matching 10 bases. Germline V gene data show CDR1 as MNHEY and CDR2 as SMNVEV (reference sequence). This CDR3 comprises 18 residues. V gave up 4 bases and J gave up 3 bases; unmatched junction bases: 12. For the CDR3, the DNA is TGTGCCAGCAGTTCCGGGACAGAGTGGACTAGCGGCTACAATGAGCAGTTCTTC. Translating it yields CASSSGTEWTSGYNEQFF.

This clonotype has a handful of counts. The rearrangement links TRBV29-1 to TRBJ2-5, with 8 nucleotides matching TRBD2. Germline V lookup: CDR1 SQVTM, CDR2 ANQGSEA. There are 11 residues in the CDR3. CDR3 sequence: CSGGGQETQYF. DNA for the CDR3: TGCTCCGGCGGGGGGCAAGAGACCCAGTACTTC.

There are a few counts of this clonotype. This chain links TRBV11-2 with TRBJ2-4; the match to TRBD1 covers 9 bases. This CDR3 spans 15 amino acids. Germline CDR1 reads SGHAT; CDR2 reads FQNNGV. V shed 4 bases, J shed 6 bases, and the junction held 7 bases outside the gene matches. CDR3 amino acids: CASSSSRDRVNIQYF. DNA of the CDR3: TGTGCCAGCAGCTCCTCCCGGGACAGGGTAAACATTCAGTACTTC.

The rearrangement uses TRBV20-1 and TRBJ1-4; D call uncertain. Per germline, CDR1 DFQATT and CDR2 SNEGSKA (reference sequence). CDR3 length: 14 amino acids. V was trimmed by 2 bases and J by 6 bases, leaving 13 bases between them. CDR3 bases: TGCAGTGCTAGACCCCCTATTAGGGATGAAAAACTGTTTTTT. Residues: CSARPPIRDEKLFF.

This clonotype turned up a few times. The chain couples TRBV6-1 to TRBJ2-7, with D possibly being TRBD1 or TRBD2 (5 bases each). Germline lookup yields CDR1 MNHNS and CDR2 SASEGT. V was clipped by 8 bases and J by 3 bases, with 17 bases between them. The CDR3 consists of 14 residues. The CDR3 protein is CASDDIGELYEQYF. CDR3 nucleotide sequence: TGTGCCAGCGATGATATAGGGGAGCTCTACGAGCAGTACTTC.

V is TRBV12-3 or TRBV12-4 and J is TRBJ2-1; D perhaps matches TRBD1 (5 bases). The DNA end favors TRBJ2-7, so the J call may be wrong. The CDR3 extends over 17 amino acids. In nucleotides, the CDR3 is TGTGCCAGCAGTTTAGCAGCAGGCAGGGCGGAATACAATGAGCAGTACTTC. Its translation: CASSLAAGRAEYNEQYF.

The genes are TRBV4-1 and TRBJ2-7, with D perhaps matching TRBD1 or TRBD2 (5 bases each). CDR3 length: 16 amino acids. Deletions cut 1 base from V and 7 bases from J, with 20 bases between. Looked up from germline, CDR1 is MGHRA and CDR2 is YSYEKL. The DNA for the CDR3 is TGCGCCAGCAGCCAAGGAGGGGAGACCCTCCTACGAGAGCAGTACTTC. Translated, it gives CASSQGGETLLREQYF.

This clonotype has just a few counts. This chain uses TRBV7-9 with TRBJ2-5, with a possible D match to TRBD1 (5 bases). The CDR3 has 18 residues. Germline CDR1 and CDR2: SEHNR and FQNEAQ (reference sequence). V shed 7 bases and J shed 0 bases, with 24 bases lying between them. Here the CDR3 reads CASNKRNSQEKYQETQYF. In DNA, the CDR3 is TGTGCCAGCAACAAGCGTAATTCACAGGAAAAGTACCAAGAGACCCAGTACTTC.

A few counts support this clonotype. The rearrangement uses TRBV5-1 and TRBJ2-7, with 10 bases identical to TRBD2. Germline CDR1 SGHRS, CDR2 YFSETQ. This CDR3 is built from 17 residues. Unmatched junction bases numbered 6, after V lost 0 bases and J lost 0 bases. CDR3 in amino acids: CASSLGPLAGVSYEQYF. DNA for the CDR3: TGCGCCAGCAGCTTGGGCCCTCTAGCGGGAGTCTCCTACGAGCAGTACTTC.

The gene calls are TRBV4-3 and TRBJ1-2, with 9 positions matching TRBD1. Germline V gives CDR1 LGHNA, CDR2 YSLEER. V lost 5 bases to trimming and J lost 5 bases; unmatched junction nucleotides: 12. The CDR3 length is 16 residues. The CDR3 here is CASSTVAGQGLYGYTF. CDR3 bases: TGCGCCAGCAGCACGGTCGCGGGACAGGGTCTTTATGGCTACACCTTC.

The CDR3 DNA follows: TGTGCCAGCACAGGCAGGAGGAATTCACCCCTCCACTTT. This gives the protein CASTGRRNSPLHF. The chain uses TRBV6-7 and TRBJ1-6; D gene uncertain. TRBV6-7 qualifies as an ORF whose function is uncertain. V was pared by 7 bases and J by 7 bases, with 11 bases between. This CDR3 is built from 13 residues.

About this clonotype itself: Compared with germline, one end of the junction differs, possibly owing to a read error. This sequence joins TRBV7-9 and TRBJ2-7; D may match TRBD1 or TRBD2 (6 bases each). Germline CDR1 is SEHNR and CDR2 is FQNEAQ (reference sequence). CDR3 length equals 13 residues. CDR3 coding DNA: TGTGCCAGCAACTTAATAGGGGGGAATGAGCAGTACTTC. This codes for CASNLIGGNEQYF. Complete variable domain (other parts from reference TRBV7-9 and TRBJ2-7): DTGVSQNPRHKITKRGQNVTFRCDPISEHNRLYWYRQTLGQGPEFLTYFQNEAQLEKSRLLSDRFSAERPKGSFSTLEIQRTEQGDSAMYLCASNLIGGNEQYFGPGTRLTVT.

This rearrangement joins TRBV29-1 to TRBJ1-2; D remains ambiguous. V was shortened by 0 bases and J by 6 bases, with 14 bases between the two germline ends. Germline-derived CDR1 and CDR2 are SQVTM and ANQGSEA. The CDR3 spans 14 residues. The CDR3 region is CSVEEPGRVNGYTF. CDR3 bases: TGCAGCGTTGAAGAGCCCGGGCGGGTGAATGGCTACACCTTC.

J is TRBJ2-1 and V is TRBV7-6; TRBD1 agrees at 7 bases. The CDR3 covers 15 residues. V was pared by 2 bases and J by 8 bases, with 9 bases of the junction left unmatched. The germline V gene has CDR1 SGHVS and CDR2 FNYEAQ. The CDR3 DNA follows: TGTGCCAGCAGCTTACAAAACAGGGGTTCTCATGAGCAGTTCTTC. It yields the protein CASSLQNRGSHEQFF.

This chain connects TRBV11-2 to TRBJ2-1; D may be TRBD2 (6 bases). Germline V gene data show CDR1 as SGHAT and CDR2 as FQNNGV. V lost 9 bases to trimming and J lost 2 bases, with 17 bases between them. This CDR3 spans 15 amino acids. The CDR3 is CASTWGGGPYNEQFF. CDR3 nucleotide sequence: TGTGCCAGTACTTGGGGAGGAGGCCCCTACAATGAGCAGTTCTTC.

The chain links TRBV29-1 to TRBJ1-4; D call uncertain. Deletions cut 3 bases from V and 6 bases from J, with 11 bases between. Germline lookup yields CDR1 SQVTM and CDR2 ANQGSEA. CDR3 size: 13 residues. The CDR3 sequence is CSVDLPHDEKLFF. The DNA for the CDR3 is TGCAGCGTTGATCTTCCCCATGATGAAAAACTGTTTTTT.

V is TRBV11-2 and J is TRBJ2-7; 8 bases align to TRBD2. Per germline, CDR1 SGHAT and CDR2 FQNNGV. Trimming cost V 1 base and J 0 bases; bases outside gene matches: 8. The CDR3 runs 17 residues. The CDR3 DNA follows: TGTGCCAGCAGCTTAGGGCGGGGGGTTTGGGCCTCCTACGAGCAGTACTTC. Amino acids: CASSLGRGVWASYEQYF.

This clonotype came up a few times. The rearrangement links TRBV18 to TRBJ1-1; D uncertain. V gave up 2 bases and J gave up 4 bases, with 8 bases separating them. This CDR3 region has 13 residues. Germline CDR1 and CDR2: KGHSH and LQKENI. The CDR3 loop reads CASSPEGSTEAFF. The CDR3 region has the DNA TGTGCCAGCTCACCAGAGGGTTCCACTGAAGCTTTCTTT.

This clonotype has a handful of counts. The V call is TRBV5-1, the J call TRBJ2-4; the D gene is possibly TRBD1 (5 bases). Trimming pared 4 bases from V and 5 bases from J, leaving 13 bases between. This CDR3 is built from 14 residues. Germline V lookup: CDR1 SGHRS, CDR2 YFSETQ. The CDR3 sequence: CASSTAGSQNIQYF. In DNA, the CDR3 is TGCGCCAGCAGCACCGCAGGGTCCCAAAACATTCAGTACTTC.

The CDR3 is CASSQGEDQREPENNEQFF. DNA of the CDR3: TGTGCCAGCAGCCAAGGAGAGGACCAGCGGGAGCCAGAGAACAATGAGCAGTTCTTC. This chain joins TRBV14 and TRBJ2-1; 8 bases fit TRBD2. The CDR3 is made up of 19 amino acids. Per the germline V gene, CDR1 is SGHDN and CDR2 is FVKESK. Germline trimming cut 1 base from V and 5 bases from J; bases unmatched to any gene: 16. Based on the CDR3 plus reference TRBV14 and TRBJ2-1, the full variable domain is EAGVTQFPSHSVIEKGQTVTLRCDPISGHDNLYWYRRVMGKEIKFLLHFVKESKQDESGMPNNRFLAERTGGTYSTLKVQPAELEDSGVYFCASSQGEDQREPENNEQFFGPGTRLTVL.

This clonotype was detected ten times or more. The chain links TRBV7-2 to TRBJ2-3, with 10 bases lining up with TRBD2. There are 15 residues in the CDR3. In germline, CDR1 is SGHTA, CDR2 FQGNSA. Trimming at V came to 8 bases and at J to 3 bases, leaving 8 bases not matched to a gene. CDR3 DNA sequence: TGTGCCAGCTCGCAGGCTAGCGGGAGAACAGATACGCAGTATTTT. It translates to CASSQASGRTDTQYF. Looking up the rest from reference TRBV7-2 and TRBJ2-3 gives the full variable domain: GAGVSQSPSNKVTEKGKDVELRCDPISGHTALYWYRQSLGQGLEFLIYFQGNSAPDKSGLPSDRFSAERTGGSVSTLTIQRTQQEDSAVYLCASSQASGRTDTQYFGPGTRLTVL.

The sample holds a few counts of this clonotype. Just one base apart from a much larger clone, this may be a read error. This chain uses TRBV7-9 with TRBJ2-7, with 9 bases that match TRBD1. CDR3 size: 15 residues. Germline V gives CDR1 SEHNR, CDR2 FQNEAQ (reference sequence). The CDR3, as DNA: TGTGTCAGCAGCTTATGGGACAGGGCTTCATACGAGCAGTACTTC. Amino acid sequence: CVSSLWDRASYEQYF.

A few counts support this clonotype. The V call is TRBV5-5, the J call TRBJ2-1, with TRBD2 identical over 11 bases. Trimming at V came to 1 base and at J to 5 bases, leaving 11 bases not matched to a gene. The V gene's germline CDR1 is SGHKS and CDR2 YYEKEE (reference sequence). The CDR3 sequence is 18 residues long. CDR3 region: CASSLLRLAGSRHNEQFF. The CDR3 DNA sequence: TGTGCCAGCAGCTTGTTACGACTAGCGGGGAGTCGACACAATGAGCAGTTCTTC.

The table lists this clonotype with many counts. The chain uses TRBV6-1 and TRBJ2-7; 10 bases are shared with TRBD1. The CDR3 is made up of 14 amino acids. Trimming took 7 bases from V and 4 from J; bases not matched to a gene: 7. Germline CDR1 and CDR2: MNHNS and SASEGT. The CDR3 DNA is TGTGCCAGCACTGCGGGACAGGGGAAATACGAGCAGTACTTC. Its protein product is CASTAGQGKYEQYF.

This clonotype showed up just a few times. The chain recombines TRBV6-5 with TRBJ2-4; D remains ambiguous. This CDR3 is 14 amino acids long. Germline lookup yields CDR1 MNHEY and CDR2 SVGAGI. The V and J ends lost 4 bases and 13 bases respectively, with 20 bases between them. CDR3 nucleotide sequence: TGTGCCAGCAGTTCGCGCCCTGCCTACAATGAGCAGTACTTC. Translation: CASSSRPAYNEQYF.

In DNA form, the CDR3 reads TGTGCCTGGAGTGCCCTCATTGGAAACAATGAGCAGTTCTTC. Its translation is CAWSALIGNNEQFF. The J gene is TRBJ2-1, the V gene TRBV30, with no clear D. Trimming took 1 base from V and 5 from J, leaving 12 bases between them. This CDR3 has 14 residues. Germline lookup yields CDR1 GTSNPN and CDR2 SVGIG (reference sequence).